This T cell receptor (beta chain) was captured in a study of CD8 T cells in ankylosing spondylitis. Study observations and caveats: Those disease-linked clones were CD8+; they were also relatively rare in peripheral blood. A TCR beta motif of roughly 8 highly homologous variants appeared characteristic of ankylosing spondylitis blood.

The CDR3 is 14 amino acids. Trimming took 6 bases from V and 11 from J; bases not matched to a gene: 16. Germline CDR1 MDHEN, CDR2 SYDVKM. Each CDR3 protein gets one entry after TCRdb re-called the 5' RACE reads with MiXCR. The data show around 220,000 distinct CDR3 sequences, about 10% seen once. This clonotype was found a few times. Its antigen remains unidentified. The origin of this receptor is a male donor with ankylosing spondylitis or in good health (not recorded which). The chain couples TRBV28 to TRBJ2-7; 7 bases match TRBD1. Sequencing was done on a sample of blood, either unsorted or a sorted T cell fraction (not recorded which). The CDR3 nucleotides are TGTGCCAGCAGCTTAAACGACAGGGCGGGTGTCAAGTACTTC. It translates to CASSLNDRAGVKYF.